Below are 9 T cell receptor beta chains sequenced from a single sample in a study of response to subunit inactivated influenza vaccine. A single record per CDR3 protein comes from TCRdb applying MiXCR to the RT-PCR reads. The profile shows hundreds of thousands of distinct CDR3 sequences, approximately 7.1% of them singletons. The material sequenced was PBMCs from blood, taken 23 months after vaccination. The receptors shown here come from a man aged 50-75 years who received an inactivated influenza vaccine.

V is TRBV27 and J is TRBJ2-7; D may be TRBD1 (5 bases). Germline loops: CDR1 MNHEY, CDR2 SMNVEV (reference sequence). The CDR3 covers 15 residues. Trimming took off 2 bases at V and 3 bases at J, with 14 bases between the two ends. This CDR3 is CASSLVASTGYEQYF. Written as DNA, the CDR3 is TGTGCCAGCAGTTTAGTGGCCAGCACAGGCTACGAGCAGTACTTC.

This clonotype showed up many times. The V gene is TRBV25-1, the J gene TRBJ2-2; unclear D gene. Trimming removed 6 bases at V and 5 bases at J, with 13 bases between. Germline loops: CDR1 MGHDK, CDR2 SYGVNS. The CDR3 totals 14 residues. In DNA form, the CDR3 reads TGTGCCAGCAGGGAGACGGGCCAAACCGGGGAGCTGTTTTTT. Protein sequence: CASRETGQTGELFF.

The rearrangement uses TRBV28 and TRBJ1-2; tentatively, D is TRBD1 (6 bases). Germline assignment: CDR1 MDHEN and CDR2 SYDVKM. The V and J ends lost 5 bases and 4 bases respectively, with 17 bases between them. The CDR3 has 15 residues. CDR3 nucleotide sequence: TGTGCCAGCAGTCCCCTCGGACAGTCAGGCTATGGCTACACCTTC. This gives the protein CASSPLGQSGYGYTF.

The chain joins TRBV7-2 to TRBJ2-1; maybe TRBD1 (6 bases). The V and J ends lost 5 bases and 1 base respectively, with 12 bases between them. The CDR3 covers 15 residues. Germline loops: CDR1 SGHTA, CDR2 FQGNSA. The CDR3 region has the DNA TGTGCCAGCAGCCTGGTCACAGGGTCCTACAATGAGCAGTTCTTC. This codes for CASSLVTGSYNEQFF.

This clonotype has only a few counts. The chain recombines TRBV20-1 with TRBJ1-5, with D perhaps matching TRBD1 (6 bases). The germline V gene has CDR1 DFQATT and CDR2 SNEGSKA (reference sequence). V shed 8 bases and J shed 2 bases, with 19 bases lying between them. The CDR3 is 15 amino acids. The CDR3 DNA reads as TGCAGTACATTAGTGGGGGGCCGGGGCAATCAGCCCCAGCATTTT. This translates into CSTLVGGRGNQPQHF.

The CDR3 here is CASSSGPGAEETQYF. The CDR3 bases are TGTGCCAGCAGCTCTGGTCCGGGGGCAGAAGAGACCCAGTACTTC. The V gene is TRBV7-7, the J gene TRBJ2-5; D tentatively reads TRBD1 or TRBD2 (6 bases each). This CDR3 is 15 amino acids long. The germline V and J ends were trimmed by 4 bases and 3 bases, with 15 bases remaining between them. Germline V gives CDR1 SSHAT, CDR2 FNYEAQ (reference sequence).

This clonotype was seen only a few times. V gene TRBV2 combines with J gene TRBJ1-2; D remains ambiguous. The CDR3 contains 13 residues. From germline, CDR1 is SNHLY and CDR2 FYNNEI. The V end lost 3 bases, the J end lost 5 bases, and 10 bases lay between the germline ends. The CDR3: CASSDMSKYGYTF. CDR3 in DNA: TGTGCCAGCAGTGACATGTCAAAGTATGGCTACACCTTC. Variable domain in full (rest from reference TRBV2 and TRBJ1-2): EPEVTQTPSHQVTQMGQEVILRCVPISNHLYFYWYRQILGQKVEFLVSFYNNEISEKSEIFDDQFSVERPDGSNFTLKIRSTKLEDSAMYFCASSDMSKYGYTFGSGTRLTVV.

This clonotype came up a few times. This chain uses TRBV21-1 with TRBJ2-2; the table's D call TRBD1 went unverified against the DNA. TRBV21-1 is shown as a pseudogene. The CDR3 totals 20 residues. The CDR3 bases are TGTGCCAGCAGCAAAGAGGATGATCGGGGGGTACGTTTCGACACCGGGGAGCTGTTTTTT. Translated, it gives CASSKEDDRGVRFDTGELFF.

This clonotype was picked up many times. The gene calls are TRBV9 and TRBJ2-2; D is unclear. Per the germline V gene, CDR1 is SGDLS and CDR2 is YYNGEE. V lost 0 bases, J lost 7 bases, and 10 bases lay in between. This CDR3 spans 14 amino acids. CDR3 in DNA: TGTGCCAGCAGCGTAGCTGGCGACGTCGGGGAGCTGTTTTTT. Translated, it gives CASSVAGDVGELFF.